This TCR beta chain was sequenced during a study of T cell repertoires in cytomegalovirus infection. Study-level information: Public TCR beta signature analysis indicated the presence of both CMV infection and matching HLA type. Overall study findings and caveats: Accumulated public TCR beta family frequency recognized individuals carrying CMV together with the relevant HLA.

For this clonotype: What it binds is not known.

A single record per CDR3 protein comes from TCRdb applying MiXCR to the reads. The sample records hundreds of thousands of distinct CDR3 sequences, approximately 24% being singletons. What was sequenced was CD8+ T cells from PBMCs. The TCR was taken from a human donor in good health (CMV status not recorded). Some clones in this sample may be carry-over from other donors' samples.

The CDR3 spells CASSGDRGPNEQFF. CDR3 bases: TGTGCCAGCTCGGGGGACAGGGGACCTAATGAGCAGTTCTTC. The gene calls are TRBV9 and TRBJ2-1; 10 positions agree with TRBD1. This CDR3 is built from 14 residues. The germline CDR1 and CDR2 sequences are SGDLS and YYNGEE. Trimming cost V 7 bases and J 7 bases; bases outside gene matches: 8.